The 32 T cell receptor beta chains presented below share a single source sample, sequenced in a study of cytomegalovirus exposure and HLA in healthy donors (dated by TCRdb to 2015 to 2018). The protocol used for the library was the immunoSEQ multiplex PCR assay. For the multiplex PCR, a mixture combining 60 forward primers for TCR Vbeta segments and 13 reverse primers for TCR Jbeta segments was used. TCRdb re-hosts the immuneACCESS table, in-frame sequences only. Its copies lack some clones; in the studies checked, an unresolved V gene accounts for under half of them, and the cause for the rest is not known. This sample holds about 150,000 clones; more than 75% were observed only once. Together, the top ten hold roughly 13% of the sample. The sequencing input was PBMCs. The receptors were sampled from a man aged 25 to 40 in good health and CMV-seropositive.

The rearrangement links TRBV2 to TRBJ2-1; D not certain. Germline V gene sequence: CDR1 SNHLY, CDR2 FYNNEI. The V end was cut by 0 bases, the J end by 3 bases, with 9 bases between. This CDR3 has 15 residues. This chain's CDR3 is CASSEARSYYNEQFF. As DNA, the CDR3 is TGTGCCAGCAGTGAAGCGCGTTCTTACTACAATGAGCAGTTCTTC.

The rearrangement joins TRBV19 to TRBJ2-2, with 12 bases lining up with TRBD1. With 5 bases clipped from V and 6 bases from J, the junction kept 10 bases outside the gene matches. Germline-derived CDR1 and CDR2 are LNHDA and SQIVND (reference sequence). The CDR3 extends over 17 amino acids. The DNA for the CDR3 is TGTGCCAGTAGTCGTCAGGGACAGGGGGCCGTGGCCGGGGAGCTGTTTTTT. Translating gives CASSRQGQGAVAGELFF.

The rearrangement links TRBV4-2 to TRBJ1-1; 7 nucleotides line up with TRBD1. V dropped 0 bases and J dropped 1; count of bases not matched to a gene: 2. The CDR3 contains 15 residues. Per germline, CDR1 LGHNA and CDR2 YNFKEQ. CDR3 in DNA: TGTGCCAGCAGCCAAGACGACAGGGAGAACACTGAAGCTTTCTTT. Residues: CASSQDDRENTEAFF.

A few counts support this clone. Other DNA sequences in the same sample also yield this CDR3. V is TRBV7-9 and J is TRBJ1-1; 9 bases match TRBD1. Germline CDR1 SEHNR, CDR2 FQNEAQ (reference sequence). J gave up 1 base and V 5 bases, and 2 bases lay outside the gene matches. The CDR3 is made up of 14 amino acids. The DNA of the CDR3 is TGTGCCAGCAGCCTGGGACAGGGGAACACTGAAGCTTTCTTT. Protein sequence: CASSLGQGNTEAFF.

This clone was recorded only once. The chain carries TRBV7-6 and TRBJ2-1; the match to TRBD2 covers 8 bases. CDR3 size: 17 residues. The trim removed 2 bases at V and 1 base at J, leaving 7 bases unmatched. The V gene's germline CDR1 is SGHVS and CDR2 FNYEAQ. This CDR3 is CASSLPRGGRSYNEQFF. CDR3 sequence (DNA): TGTGCCAGCAGCTTACCAAGGGGCGGGAGGTCCTACAATGAGCAGTTCTTC.

The chain employs TRBV7-3 and TRBJ1-5; 10 bases match TRBD1. The V and J ends lost 8 bases and 5 bases, in that order; junction bases with no gene match: 0. The germline V gene has CDR1 SGHTA and CDR2 FQGTGA. The CDR3 spans 12 residues. DNA of the CDR3: TGTGCCAGCGGGACAGGGGATCAGCCCCAGCATTTT. This encodes CASGTGDQPQHF.

The J gene is TRBJ2-3, the V gene TRBV30, with 8 bases identical to TRBD2. The ends lost 5 bases at V and 5 bases at J; junction bases unmatched: 6. Looked up from germline, CDR1 is GTSNPN and CDR2 is SVGIG (reference sequence). This CDR3 region has 13 residues. DNA of the CDR3: TGTGCCTGGTCGAAGCGGGAGCGAGATACGCAGTATTTT. Translating gives CAWSKRERDTQYF.

This clone has a handful of counts. The rearrangement links TRBV6-1 to TRBJ2-7, with D uncertain. CDR1 MNHNS and CDR2 SASEGT come from the germline V gene. This CDR3 has 14 amino acids. Deletions cut 1 base from V and 3 bases from J, with 10 bases between. The CDR3 coding sequence is TGTGCCAGCAGTGAAGGACACCTCATCTACGAGCAGTACTTC. Residues: CASSEGHLIYEQYF.

This clone appeared a single time. The chain recombines TRBV4-1 with TRBJ2-2, with TRBD1 matching 9 bases. The CDR3 contains 15 residues. Trimming removed 5 bases from V and 7 bases from J; junction bases left unmatched: 8. In germline, CDR1 is MGHRA, CDR2 YSYEKL. For the CDR3, the DNA is TGCGCCAGCAGCAAAGGGACAGGGTTCGACGGGGAGCTGTTTTTT. Protein product: CASSKGTGFDGELFF.

The chain combines TRBV11-2 with TRBJ2-3; possible D gene TRBD2, 7 bases. CDR3 size: 16 residues. V was cut by 1 base and J by 1 base, with 12 bases left in between. The germline gives CDR1 SGHAT, CDR2 FQNNGV. The CDR3 nucleotides are TGTGCCAGCAGCTTAGTAGGGGGGAGGGGCACAGATACGCAGTATTTT. Translation gives CASSLVGGRGTDTQYF. Drawing the rest from reference TRBV11-2 and TRBJ2-3, the complete variable domain is EAGVAQSPRYKIIEKRQSVAFWCNPISGHATLYWYQQILGQGPKLLIQFQNNGVVDDSQLPKDRFSAERLKGVDSTLKIQPAKLEDSAVYLCASSLVGGRGTDTQYFGPGTRLTVL.

The chain recombines TRBV2 with TRBJ2-1; D is possibly TRBD2 (5 bases). V was shortened by 3 bases and J by 7 bases, with 10 bases between the two germline ends. The CDR3 length is 13 residues. Germline lookup yields CDR1 SNHLY and CDR2 FYNNEI. Here the CDR3 DNA reads TGTGCCAGCAGTGATCAGCGAGGGAATGAGCAGTTCTTC. Its translation is CASSDQRGNEQFF.

This rearrangement joins TRBV19 to TRBJ2-3; 10 bases are a match to TRBD2. This CDR3 region has 16 residues. Germline V gives CDR1 LNHDA, CDR2 SQIVND (reference sequence). V lost 3 bases and J lost 2; bases outside the gene matches: 5. The chain's CDR3 is CASSILAGDNTDTQYF. CDR3 coding DNA: TGTGCCAGTAGTATTCTAGCGGGAGATAACACAGATACGCAGTATTTT.

CDR3 residues: CASSQVSGSYGGYEQYF. The DNA for the CDR3 is TGCGCCAGCAGCCAAGTAAGCGGGAGTTACGGAGGCTACGAGCAGTACTTC. The chain joins TRBV4-1 to TRBJ2-7; 8 bases map to TRBD2. Germline V gene lookup returns CDR1 MGHRA and CDR2 YSYEKL. There are 17 residues in the CDR3. V dropped 1 base and J dropped 3; count of bases not matched to a gene: 11.

This rearrangement joins TRBV25-1 to TRBJ2-3; perhaps TRBD2 as D (6 bases). Per the germline V gene, CDR1 is MGHDK and CDR2 is SYGVNS. V was trimmed by 0 bases and J by 4 bases, leaving 8 bases between them. This CDR3 comprises 14 residues. The CDR3 sequence: CASSEYTGADTQYF. The DNA of the CDR3 is TGTGCCAGCAGTGAATATACGGGGGCAGATACGCAGTATTTT. Full variable domain (remainder filled in from reference TRBV25-1 and TRBJ2-3): EADIYQTPRYLVIGTGKKITLECSQTMGHDKMYWYQQDPGMELHLIHYSYGVNSTEKGDLSSESTVSRIRTEHFPLTLESARPSHTSQYLCASSEYTGADTQYFGPGTRLTVL.

The rearrangement uses TRBV5-1 and TRBJ2-1, with 7 bases identical to TRBD1. CDR1 is SGHRS and CDR2 is YFSETQ in the germline V gene. The CDR3 sequence is 14 residues long. V trimming: 0 bases; J trimming: 5 bases; junction bases outside the gene matches: 2. Here the CDR3 DNA reads TGCGCCAGCAGCTTGGTGGGACAGAACAATGAGCAGTTCTTC. This sequence encodes CASSLVGQNNEQFF.

This sequence joins TRBV28 and TRBJ2-1, with D perhaps matching TRBD2 (6 bases). The germline V gene encodes CDR1 MDHEN and CDR2 SYDVKM. This CDR3 spans 14 amino acids. V lost 7 bases and J 6 bases, leaving 16 bases between the germline ends. CDR3 DNA: TGTGCCAGCACCAGAAGTGGGACTTTCAATGAGCAGTTCTTC. It specifies CASTRSGTFNEQFF.

The chain recombines TRBV4-2 with TRBJ2-1; D might be TRBD2 (6 bases). The CDR3 has 14 amino acids. V lost 0 bases and J lost 12, with 15 bases in between. CDR1 and CDR2 (germline): LGHNA, YNFKEQ. For the CDR3, the DNA is TGTGCCAGCAGCCAAGAAGGAGGGTCCTCGGGGCAGTTCTTC. Its protein is CASSQEGGSSGQFF.

This clone was seen more than once but under ten times. This sequence joins TRBV28 and TRBJ2-7, with D perhaps matching TRBD1 (6 bases). Germline values: CDR1 MDHEN, CDR2 SYDVKM. The V end was cut by 3 bases, the J end by 4 bases, with 16 bases between. The CDR3 consists of 15 residues. CDR3 nucleotides: TGTGCCAGCAGTTTCCTCACAGGGCAGCCTTACGAGCAGTACTTC. Translating it yields CASSFLTGQPYEQYF.

The chain is built from TRBV28 and TRBJ1-2; D perhaps matches TRBD1 (5 bases). The CDR3 extends over 19 amino acids. Germline values: CDR1 MDHEN, CDR2 SYDVKM. V lost 2 bases and J 4 bases, leaving 26 bases between the germline ends. The chain's CDR3 is CASSLIQVGGPSRSYGYTF. The DNA of the CDR3 is TGTGCCAGCAGTTTAATTCAAGTCGGGGGACCAAGCCGTAGCTATGGCTACACCTTC.

This chain connects TRBV7-2 to TRBJ1-1, with a weak D call TRBD1 (6 bases). This CDR3 spans 15 amino acids. Trimming shortened V by 1 base and J by 0 bases, and 9 bases separated the two germline ends. Germline-derived CDR1 and CDR2 are SGHTA and FQGNSA. The CDR3 here is CASSLVTGMNTEAFF. The CDR3 nucleotides read TGTGCCAGCAGCTTAGTAACAGGGATGAACACTGAAGCTTTCTTT.

The chain has TRBV9 and TRBJ2-7; 11 nucleotides align to TRBD2. Germline lookup yields CDR1 SGDLS and CDR2 YYNGEE. V shed 2 bases, J shed 7 bases, and the junction held 17 bases outside the gene matches. The CDR3 has 18 residues. CDR3 nucleotide sequence: TGTGCCAGCAGCGTCGGGGCTAGCGGGAGGTCCTCCATCGGGGAGCAGTACTTC. Encoded protein: CASSVGASGRSSIGEQYF.

The CDR3 sequence: CASSEASYGELFF. For the CDR3, the DNA is TGTGCCAGCAGTGAAGCTAGTTACGGGGAGCTGTTTTTT. The rearrangement links TRBV6-1 to TRBJ2-2, with no clear D. V lost 0 bases and J 7 bases, leaving 6 bases between the germline ends. Looked up from germline, CDR1 is MNHNS and CDR2 is SASEGT. This CDR3 is built from 13 residues.

Of note for this clone: One end of the junction is discordant with germline, which a read error may explain. The V gene is TRBV2, the J gene TRBJ1-2; D uncertain. Germline CDR1 reads SNHLY; CDR2 reads FYNNEI. This CDR3 is 12 amino acids long. The CDR3: CASSGGNSGYTF. CDR3 coding DNA: TGTGCCAGCAGTGGTGGTAACTCTGGCTACACCTTC.

This sequence joins TRBV7-3 and TRBJ2-3; no reliable D call. This CDR3 contains 16 residues. In germline, CDR1 is SGHTA, CDR2 FQGTGA. The V gene lost 1 base and the J gene lost 0 bases, with 11 bases spanning the gap. This CDR3 reads CASSLNSISSTDTQYF. The CDR3 DNA reads as TGTGCCAGCAGCTTAAACAGTATCTCTAGCACAGATACGCAGTATTTT.

A single count supports this clone. This chain joins TRBV27 and TRBJ2-1, with a weak D call TRBD2 (6 bases). V lost 5 bases and J 5 bases, leaving 13 bases between the germline ends. The CDR3 length is 14 residues. Per the germline V gene, CDR1 is MNHEY and CDR2 is SMNVEV (reference sequence). CDR3 in DNA: TGTGCCAGCAGTGTGCGGGACTTCCACAATGAGCAGTTCTTC. Translation: CASSVRDFHNEQFF.

The chain carries TRBV29-1 and TRBJ2-7, with 7 bases aligning to TRBD1. CDR1 SQVTM and CDR2 ANQGSEA come from the germline V gene. Trimming cost V 7 bases and J 6 bases; bases outside gene matches: 6. This CDR3 contains 11 residues. The CDR3 here is CSAARQGEQYF. CDR3 bases: TGCAGCGCCGCCAGACAGGGCGAGCAGTACTTC.

The V call is TRBV2, the J call TRBJ2-7; 8 nucleotides agree with TRBD1. The ends lost 10 bases at V and 0 bases at J; junction bases unmatched: 5. Per germline, CDR1 SNHLY and CDR2 FYNNEI. The CDR3 runs 13 residues. The CDR3 region has the DNA TGTGCCACGGGACAGGAATACTCCTACGAGCAGTACTTC. This encodes CATGQEYSYEQYF.

The J gene is TRBJ2-1, the V gene TRBV5-1; D perhaps matches TRBD2 (5 bases). CDR1 is SGHRS and CDR2 is YFSETQ in the germline V gene. The CDR3 extends over 13 amino acids. Between the trimmed V and J ends, which lost 5 bases and 6 bases, there was a span of 12 bases. The CDR3 nucleotides are TGCGCCAGCAGTATCGGGGTATCCAATGAGCAGTTCTTC. This gives the protein CASSIGVSNEQFF.

The chain carries TRBV7-8 and TRBJ2-3, with TRBD1 identical over 8 bases. The CDR3 totals 15 residues. Germline CDR1 and CDR2: SGHVS and FQNEAQ. Trimming took 0 bases from V and 4 from J; bases not matched to a gene: 3. The CDR3 reads CASSLARTGSDTQYF. DNA for the CDR3: TGTGCCAGCAGCTTAGCCCGGACAGGGTCAGATACGCAGTATTTT.

This clone was detected a few times. CDR3 DNA: TGTGCCAGCAGTTATTCGCGGGAAGGTACTGAAGCTTTCTTT. It is translated as CASSYSREGTEAFF. V usage is TRBV6-6 and J usage is TRBJ1-1, with D hard to call. With 3 bases removed from V and 5 bases from J, the gap between germline ends came to 13 bases. There are 14 residues in the CDR3. Germline lookup yields CDR1 MNHNY and CDR2 SVGAGI (reference sequence).

The CDR3 DNA sequence: TGCAGCGTTGATGGGGGGGTTGAAGCTTTCTTT. Translation gives CSVDGGVEAFF. This chain links TRBV29-1 with TRBJ1-1; tentatively, D is TRBD1 (5 bases). The CDR3 has 11 amino acids. V was cut by 3 bases and J by 7 bases, with 9 bases left in between. The germline CDR1 and CDR2 sequences are SQVTM and ANQGSEA.

CDR3 DNA sequence: TGTGCCAGCAGTGAGGGTCAGGGGCAGAACAATGAGCAGTTCTTC. Protein product: CASSEGQGQNNEQFF. This chain links TRBV6-4 with TRBJ2-1, with D possibly being TRBD1 (6 bases). This CDR3 is 15 amino acids long. Germline lookup yields CDR1 MRHNA and CDR2 SNTAGT. The germline V and J ends were trimmed by 3 bases and 5 bases, with 14 bases remaining between them.